A single count supports the clone carrying this TCR beta chain. The antigen is not known. This entry comes from a study of OX40 agonist ivuxolimab in advanced cancers. Assay: immunoSEQ multiplex PCR; the TCRdb copy retains only in-frame clones and omits some. Here the sample spans tens of thousands of clones, 84% being singletons. General study results and limits: The authors also found low normalized T-cell clonal expansion in some nonresponders.

V shed 4 bases, J shed 3 bases, and the junction held 7 bases outside the gene matches. Germline lookup yields CDR1 SGHRS and CDR2 YFSETQ. The CDR3 loop spans 14 amino acids. This specimen was CD4+ or CD8+ T cells sorted from blood, taken in a trial of the OX40 agonist ivuxolimab. The rearrangement uses TRBV5-1 and TRBJ2-7; 7 bases are a match to TRBD2. This receptor was taken from an adult with an advanced solid tumor such as melanoma, head and neck, liver or kidney cancer. DNA for the CDR3: TGCGCCAGCAGCCCCGGGACTAACTACTACGAGCAGTACTTC. Amino acids: CASSPGTNYYEQYF.